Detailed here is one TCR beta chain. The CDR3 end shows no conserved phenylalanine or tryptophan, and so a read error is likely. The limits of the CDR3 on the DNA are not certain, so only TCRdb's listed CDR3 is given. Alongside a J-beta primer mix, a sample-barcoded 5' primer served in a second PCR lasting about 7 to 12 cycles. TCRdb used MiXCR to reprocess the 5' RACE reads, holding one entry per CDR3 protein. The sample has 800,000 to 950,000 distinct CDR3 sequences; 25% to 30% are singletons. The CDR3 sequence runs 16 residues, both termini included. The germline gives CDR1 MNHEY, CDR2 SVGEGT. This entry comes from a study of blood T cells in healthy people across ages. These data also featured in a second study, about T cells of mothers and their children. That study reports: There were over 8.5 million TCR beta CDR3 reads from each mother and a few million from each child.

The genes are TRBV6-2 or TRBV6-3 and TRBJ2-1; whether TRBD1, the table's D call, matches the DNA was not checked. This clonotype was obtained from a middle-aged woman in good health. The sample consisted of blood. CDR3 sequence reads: CASSFLGQGFGYTFGS.